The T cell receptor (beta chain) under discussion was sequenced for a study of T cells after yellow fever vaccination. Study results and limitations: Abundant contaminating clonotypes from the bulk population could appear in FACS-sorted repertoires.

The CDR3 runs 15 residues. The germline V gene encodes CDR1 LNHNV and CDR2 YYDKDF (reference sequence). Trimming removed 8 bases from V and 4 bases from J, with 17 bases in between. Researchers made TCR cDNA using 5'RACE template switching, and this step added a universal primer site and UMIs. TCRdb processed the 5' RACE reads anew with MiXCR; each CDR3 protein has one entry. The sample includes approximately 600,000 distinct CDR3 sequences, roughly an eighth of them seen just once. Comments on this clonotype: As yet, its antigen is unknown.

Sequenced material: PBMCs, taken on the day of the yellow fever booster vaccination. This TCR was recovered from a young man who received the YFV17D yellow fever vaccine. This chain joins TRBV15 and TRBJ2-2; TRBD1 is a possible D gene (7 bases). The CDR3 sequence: CATAMTGTSTGELFF. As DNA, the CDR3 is TGTGCCACCGCCATGACAGGGACTTCCACCGGGGAGCTGTTTTTT.